The table lists the clone carrying this T cell receptor beta chain with a count of one. Its antigen remains unidentified. The data belong to a study of T cell responses to AZD1222 COVID-19 vaccine. Whole-study findings and limits: Among spike-specific TCRs, nearly half reportedly target unmutated variant regions.

The method was immunoSEQ multiplex PCR; TCRdb's version includes in-frame clones alone and lacks a portion of them. The table lists 55,000 to 70,000 clones, 65% to 80% of them singletons. This TCR derives from an adult in good health. The material sequenced was peripheral blood, taken on day 0 of AZD1222 vaccination.

CDR3: CASSEKGLPTGELFF. CDR3 DNA sequence: TGCGCCAGCAGTGAGAAGGGACTGCCCACCGGGGAGCTGTTTTTT. The chain carries TRBV10-1 and TRBJ2-2; D perhaps matches TRBD2 (6 bases). Germline values: CDR1 WNHNN, CDR2 SYGVQD (reference sequence). CDR3 length: 15 amino acids. Trimming cost V 2 bases and J 4 bases, with 11 bases left between them.